The 16 T cell receptor beta chains presented below share a single source sample, sequenced in a study of post-analysis software for immune sequencing data. Study-level results: When patients were compared with controls, a handful of TRBV segments were more frequent, TRBV5-6, TRBV5-1 and TRBV20-1 among them.

Their antigens are not known. cDNA libraries for TCR beta contained unique molecular identifiers. Using its own MiXCR run on the PCR reads, TCRdb lists one record per CDR3 protein. This table has under 650,000 distinct CDR3 sequences, roughly 46% appearing once. The sample was blood. The receptors originated from a girl aged 5-17 years with multiple sclerosis.

This rearrangement joins TRBV12-3 or TRBV12-4 to TRBJ2-2; D is unresolved. V was pared by 0 bases and J by 5 bases, with 10 bases between. The CDR3 is 15 amino acids. As DNA, the CDR3 is TGTGCCAGCAGTTTAGCGTGGGGTCTGACCGGGGAGCTGTTTTTT. Translation: CASSLAWGLTGELFF.

The chain combines TRBV5-6 with TRBJ2-3, with D possibly TRBD1 on 6 matching bases. The length of the CDR3 is 15 residues. The germline gives CDR1 SGHDT, CDR2 YYEEEE. Trimming pared 4 bases from V and 4 bases from J, leaving 16 bases between. The CDR3, as DNA: TGTGCCAGCAGCGGATCGGGGACACGGCCAGATACGCAGTATTTT. Translating it yields CASSGSGTRPDTQYF. Complete variable domain (other parts from reference TRBV5-6 and TRBJ2-3): DAGVTQSPTHLIKTRGQQVTLRCSPKSGHDTVSWYQQALGQGPQFIFQYYEEEERQRGNFPDRFSGHQFPNYSSELNVNALLLGDSALYLCASSGSGTRPDTQYFGPGTRLTVL.

This clonotype occurred once. This chain joins TRBV6-5 and TRBJ1-5, with a weak D call TRBD1 (5 bases). V was pared by 5 bases and J by 3 bases, with 11 bases between. Germline V CDR1 and CDR2: MNHEY, SVGAGI. The CDR3 has 14 amino acids. In DNA form, the CDR3 reads TGTGCCAGCAGTCCACGGGACTACAATCAGCCCCAGCATTTT. Protein sequence: CASSPRDYNQPQHF.

This clonotype was found a few times. The rearrangement joins TRBV14 to TRBJ1-2; D is possibly TRBD1 (5 bases). The CDR3 runs 15 residues. The V gene lost 3 bases and the J gene lost 5 bases, with 16 bases spanning the gap. Germline values: CDR1 SGHDN, CDR2 FVKESK. The CDR3 DNA follows: TGTGCCAGCAGCCAGGCGAAGGGACCGAGATATGGCTACACCTTC. This translates into CASSQAKGPRYGYTF.

The chain uses TRBV12-3 or TRBV12-4 and TRBJ2-7, with 7 bases fitting TRBD1. The CDR3 covers 14 residues. Germline trimming cut 6 bases from V and 3 bases from J; bases unmatched to any gene: 8. The CDR3 loop is CASRPTGIGYEQYF. The CDR3 region has the DNA TGTGCCAGCAGGCCGACAGGGATAGGCTACGAGCAGTACTTC.

This clonotype came up a few times. V gene TRBV12-3 or TRBV12-4 combines with J gene TRBJ2-7, with 8 bases lining up with TRBD1. The CDR3 sequence is 16 residues long. Trimming took 5 bases from V and 6 from J; bases not matched to a gene: 15. As DNA, the CDR3 is TGTGCCAGCAGTCCTTGGGGACAGGTGAAATTAGGCGAGCAGTACTTC. This encodes CASSPWGQVKLGEQYF.

This clonotype was detected once. The chain employs TRBV5-1 and TRBJ2-2, with TRBD1 matching over 10 bases. Trimming at V came to 0 bases and at J to 3 bases, leaving 8 bases not matched to a gene. Germline V gives CDR1 SGHRS, CDR2 YFSETQ. This CDR3 has 18 amino acids. CDR3 loop: CASSLARQGQGYTGELFF. Written as DNA, the CDR3 is TGCGCCAGCAGCTTGGCCCGGCAGGGACAGGGGTACACCGGGGAGCTGTTTTTT.

This clonotype was seen more than once but under ten times. The gene calls are TRBV7-2 and TRBJ2-3; TRBD2 is a possible D gene (5 bases). Trimming left V 5 bases short and J 6 bases short, with 12 bases between. Germline CDR1 is SGHTA and CDR2 is FQGNSA. This CDR3 comprises 13 residues. The CDR3 nucleotides are TGTGCCAGCAGCGCCGACTATTCCGATACGCAGTATTTT. It specifies CASSADYSDTQYF.

This clonotype has only a few counts. V usage is TRBV12-3 or TRBV12-4 and J usage is TRBJ1-4; tentatively, D is TRBD1 (5 bases). V lost 3 bases, J lost 6 bases, and 11 bases lay in between. The CDR3 runs to 14 residues. This chain's CDR3 is CASSLTQGDEKLFF. CDR3 in DNA: TGTGCCAGCAGTTTGACGCAGGGCGATGAAAAACTGTTTTTT.

This sequence joins TRBV27 and TRBJ2-1, with D possibly matching TRBD2 (6 bases). Trimming stripped 7 bases from V and 2 bases from J, with 24 bases between. The CDR3 covers 18 residues. CDR1 and CDR2 from the germline V gene are MNHEY and SMNVEV (reference sequence). CDR3 DNA sequence: TGTGCCAGCACCCTCTCCGGGTATGTGGGGGGAACCTACAATGAGCAGTTCTTC. Translated, it gives CASTLSGYVGGTYNEQFF.

This clonotype was observed a few times. The J gene is TRBJ1-2, the V gene TRBV29-1; no definite D call. This CDR3 region has 12 residues. V dropped 4 bases and J dropped 4 bases, with 10 bases sitting between them. From germline, CDR1 is SQVTM and CDR2 ANQGSEA. In DNA form, the CDR3 reads TGCAGCGTTGGAGTAGTCAGCTATGGCTACACCTTC. This gives the protein CSVGVVSYGYTF. The complete variable domain, with remaining parts taken from reference TRBV29-1 and TRBJ1-2, reads SAVISQKPSRDICQRGTSLTIQCQVDSQVTMMFWYRQQPGQSLTLIATANQGSEATYESGFVIDKFPISRPNLTFSTLTVSNMSPEDSSIYLCSVGVVSYGYTFGSGTRLTVV.

The table lists this clonotype with a few counts. The CDR3 protein is CASSLAGGGSGANVLTF. In DNA, the CDR3 is TGTGCCAGCAGCTTGGCAGGGGGTGGCTCTGGGGCCAACGTCCTGACTTTC. J is TRBJ2-6 and V is TRBV5-6, with 7 nucleotides matching TRBD1. Germline V gene sequence: CDR1 SGHDT, CDR2 YYEEEE. The CDR3 sequence is 17 residues long. Unmatched junction bases numbered 3, after V lost 0 bases and J lost 0 bases.

CDR3 residues: CSANLIRFRGLETQYF. The CDR3 nucleotides read TGCAGTGCTAACCTCATAAGGTTCAGGGGGCTAGAGACCCAGTACTTC. V gene TRBV20-1 combines with J gene TRBJ2-5, with 8 bases fitting TRBD1. Trimming removed 4 bases from V and 4 bases from J; junction bases left unmatched: 14. The CDR3 contains 16 residues. CDR1 and CDR2 from the germline V gene are DFQATT and SNEGSKA (reference sequence).

This clonotype was seen ten or more times. The junction does not match germline at one end; this may be a read error. The J gene is TRBJ2-7, the V gene TRBV5-1; D possibly corresponds to TRBD2 (5 bases). The CDR3 loop spans 13 amino acids. Germline assignment: CDR1 SGHRS and CDR2 YFSETQ. The CDR3 is CASSLSGNYEQYF. CDR3 DNA: TGTGCCAGCAGTTTGAGCGGCAACTACGAGCAGTACTTC.

The genes are TRBV27 and TRBJ2-7, with D possibly matching TRBD2 (5 bases). CDR1 is MNHEY and CDR2 is SMNVEV in the germline V gene (reference sequence). V was pared by 2 bases and J by 0 bases, with 11 bases between. The CDR3 spans 15 residues. This CDR3 reads CASSLDYYSSYEQYF. CDR3 bases: TGTGCCAGCAGTTTAGACTACTATAGCTCCTACGAGCAGTACTTC.

This clonotype was found a few times. The V gene is TRBV7-9, the J gene TRBJ2-7, with TRBD2 matching over 7 bases. The CDR3 has 15 amino acids. Losses at the gene ends were 0 bases for V and 0 bases for J; bases not matched to a gene: 2. CDR1 and CDR2 (germline): SEHNR, FQNEAQ (reference sequence). The CDR3 sequence: CASSLARGNSYEQYF. The CDR3 DNA follows: TGTGCCAGCAGCTTAGCGCGGGGGAACTCCTACGAGCAGTACTTC.